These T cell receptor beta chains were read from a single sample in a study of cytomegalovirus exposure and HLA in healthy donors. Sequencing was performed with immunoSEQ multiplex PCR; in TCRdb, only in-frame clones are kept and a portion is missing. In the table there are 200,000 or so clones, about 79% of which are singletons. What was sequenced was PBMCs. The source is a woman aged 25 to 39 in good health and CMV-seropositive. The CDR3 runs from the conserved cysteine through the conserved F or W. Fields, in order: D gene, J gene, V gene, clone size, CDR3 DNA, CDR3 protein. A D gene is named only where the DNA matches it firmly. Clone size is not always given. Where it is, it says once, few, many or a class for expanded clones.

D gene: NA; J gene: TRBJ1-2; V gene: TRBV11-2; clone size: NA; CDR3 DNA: TGTGCCAGCAGCTTTAATCCCGCGGGGGGCTACTATGGCTACACCTTC; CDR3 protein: CASSFNPAGGYYGYTF
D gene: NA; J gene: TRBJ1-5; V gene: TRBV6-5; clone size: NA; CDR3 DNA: TGTGCCAGCAGTTATACTCGACCGGGGGACAATCAGCCCCAGCATTTT; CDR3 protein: CASSYTRPGDNQPQHF
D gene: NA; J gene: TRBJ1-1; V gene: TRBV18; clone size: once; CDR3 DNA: TGTGCCAGCTCACCATTAGCTCAGGGGACTGAAGCTTTCTTT; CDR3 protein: CASSPLAQGTEAFF
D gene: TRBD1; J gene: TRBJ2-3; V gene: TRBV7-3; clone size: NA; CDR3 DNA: TGTGCCAGCAGCCACCAGACAGGGGAATTACATACGCAGTATTTT; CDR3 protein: CASSHQTGELHTQYF
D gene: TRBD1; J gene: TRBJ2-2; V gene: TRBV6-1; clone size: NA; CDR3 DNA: TGTGCCACTTCGCAGGGGGCAAACGGGGAGCTGTTTTTT; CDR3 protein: CATSQGANGELFF
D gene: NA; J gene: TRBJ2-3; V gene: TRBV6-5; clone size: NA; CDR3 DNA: TGTGCCAGCAGCCAGGAGCTAGCGTCGAATACGCAGTATTTT; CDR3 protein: CASSQELASNTQYF
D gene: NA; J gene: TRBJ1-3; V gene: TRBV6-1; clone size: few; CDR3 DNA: TGTGCCAGCAGTGCCCACAGGCCTGGGGCTGGAAACACCATATATTTT; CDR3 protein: CASSAHRPGAGNTIYF
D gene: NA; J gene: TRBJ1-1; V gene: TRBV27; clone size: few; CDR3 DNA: TGTGCCAGCAGCCCTAACCCCAAACTCGAAGCTTTCTTT; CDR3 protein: CASSPNPKLEAFF
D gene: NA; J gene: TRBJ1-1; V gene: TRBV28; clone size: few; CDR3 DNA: TGTGCCAGCACCAATAGACGGGGAAATGCTTTCTTT; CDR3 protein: CASTNRRGNAFF
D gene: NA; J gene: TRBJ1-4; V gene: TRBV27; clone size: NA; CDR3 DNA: TGTGCCAGCAGTCCGCAGAGGTTACCTAATGAAAAACTGTTTTTT; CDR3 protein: CASSPQRLPNEKLFF
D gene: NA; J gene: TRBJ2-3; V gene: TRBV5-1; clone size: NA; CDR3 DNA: TGCGCCAGCAGCCGTGAGTCGGATACGCAGTATTTT; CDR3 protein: CASSRESDTQYF
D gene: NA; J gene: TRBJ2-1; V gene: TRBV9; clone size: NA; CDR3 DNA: TGTGCCAGCAGCGTAGTTGTACAGGGTCGGAACAATGAGCAGTTCTTC; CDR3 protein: CASSVVVQGRNNEQFF
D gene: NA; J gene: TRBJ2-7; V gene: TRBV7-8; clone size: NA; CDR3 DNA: TGTGCCAGCGACCCAGGGACTGGCGTCACATTTCGGCACTACGAGCAGTACTTC; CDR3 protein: CASDPGTGVTFRHYEQYF
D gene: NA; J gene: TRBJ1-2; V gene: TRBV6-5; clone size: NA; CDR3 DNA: TGTGCCAGCAGACCGGGGGGGTTAGACTATGGCTACACCTTC; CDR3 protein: CASRPGGLDYGYTF
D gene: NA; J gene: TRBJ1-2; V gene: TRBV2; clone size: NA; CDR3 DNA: TGTGCCAGCAGTGAAATTAGTGTGGGGGACTGGGAGCGTTATGGCTACACCTTC; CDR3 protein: CASSEISVGDWERYGYTF
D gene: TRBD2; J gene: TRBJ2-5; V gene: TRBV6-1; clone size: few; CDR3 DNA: TGTGCCAGCAGTGAAGCGTTTGGGACTAGCGGGAGGATGGCGGAGACCCAGTACTTC; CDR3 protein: CASSEAFGTSGRMAETQYF
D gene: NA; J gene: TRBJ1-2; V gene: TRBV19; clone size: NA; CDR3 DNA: TGTGCCAGTAGTCCGGAGAAGTGGAGCTATGGCTACACCTTC; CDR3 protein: CASSPEKWSYGYTF